The present TCR beta chain was sequenced within a study of cytomegalovirus exposure and HLA in healthy donors. The study, taken as a whole, reports: Reportedly, diagnosis of cytomegalovirus status by the classifier showed high specificity and sensitivity.

Note on this clone: What it recognizes is unknown.

Method: immunoSEQ multiplex PCR; TCRdb's copy keeps in-frame clones and lacks some. The profile shows some 250,000 clones, roughly 89% of them singletons. Germline V CDR1 and CDR2: SQVTM, ANQGSEA. The CDR3 length is 15 residues. The ends lost 3 bases at V and 6 bases at J; junction bases unmatched: 9. The sequence came from a woman younger than 35 in good health and CMV-seronegative. The chain couples TRBV29-1 to TRBJ1-1; 11 bases are shared with TRBD1. The specimen sequenced was PBMCs. CDR3 loop: CSVDGIPGQGAEAFF. The DNA of the CDR3 is TGCAGCGTTGACGGGATACCGGGACAGGGGGCTGAAGCTTTCTTT.